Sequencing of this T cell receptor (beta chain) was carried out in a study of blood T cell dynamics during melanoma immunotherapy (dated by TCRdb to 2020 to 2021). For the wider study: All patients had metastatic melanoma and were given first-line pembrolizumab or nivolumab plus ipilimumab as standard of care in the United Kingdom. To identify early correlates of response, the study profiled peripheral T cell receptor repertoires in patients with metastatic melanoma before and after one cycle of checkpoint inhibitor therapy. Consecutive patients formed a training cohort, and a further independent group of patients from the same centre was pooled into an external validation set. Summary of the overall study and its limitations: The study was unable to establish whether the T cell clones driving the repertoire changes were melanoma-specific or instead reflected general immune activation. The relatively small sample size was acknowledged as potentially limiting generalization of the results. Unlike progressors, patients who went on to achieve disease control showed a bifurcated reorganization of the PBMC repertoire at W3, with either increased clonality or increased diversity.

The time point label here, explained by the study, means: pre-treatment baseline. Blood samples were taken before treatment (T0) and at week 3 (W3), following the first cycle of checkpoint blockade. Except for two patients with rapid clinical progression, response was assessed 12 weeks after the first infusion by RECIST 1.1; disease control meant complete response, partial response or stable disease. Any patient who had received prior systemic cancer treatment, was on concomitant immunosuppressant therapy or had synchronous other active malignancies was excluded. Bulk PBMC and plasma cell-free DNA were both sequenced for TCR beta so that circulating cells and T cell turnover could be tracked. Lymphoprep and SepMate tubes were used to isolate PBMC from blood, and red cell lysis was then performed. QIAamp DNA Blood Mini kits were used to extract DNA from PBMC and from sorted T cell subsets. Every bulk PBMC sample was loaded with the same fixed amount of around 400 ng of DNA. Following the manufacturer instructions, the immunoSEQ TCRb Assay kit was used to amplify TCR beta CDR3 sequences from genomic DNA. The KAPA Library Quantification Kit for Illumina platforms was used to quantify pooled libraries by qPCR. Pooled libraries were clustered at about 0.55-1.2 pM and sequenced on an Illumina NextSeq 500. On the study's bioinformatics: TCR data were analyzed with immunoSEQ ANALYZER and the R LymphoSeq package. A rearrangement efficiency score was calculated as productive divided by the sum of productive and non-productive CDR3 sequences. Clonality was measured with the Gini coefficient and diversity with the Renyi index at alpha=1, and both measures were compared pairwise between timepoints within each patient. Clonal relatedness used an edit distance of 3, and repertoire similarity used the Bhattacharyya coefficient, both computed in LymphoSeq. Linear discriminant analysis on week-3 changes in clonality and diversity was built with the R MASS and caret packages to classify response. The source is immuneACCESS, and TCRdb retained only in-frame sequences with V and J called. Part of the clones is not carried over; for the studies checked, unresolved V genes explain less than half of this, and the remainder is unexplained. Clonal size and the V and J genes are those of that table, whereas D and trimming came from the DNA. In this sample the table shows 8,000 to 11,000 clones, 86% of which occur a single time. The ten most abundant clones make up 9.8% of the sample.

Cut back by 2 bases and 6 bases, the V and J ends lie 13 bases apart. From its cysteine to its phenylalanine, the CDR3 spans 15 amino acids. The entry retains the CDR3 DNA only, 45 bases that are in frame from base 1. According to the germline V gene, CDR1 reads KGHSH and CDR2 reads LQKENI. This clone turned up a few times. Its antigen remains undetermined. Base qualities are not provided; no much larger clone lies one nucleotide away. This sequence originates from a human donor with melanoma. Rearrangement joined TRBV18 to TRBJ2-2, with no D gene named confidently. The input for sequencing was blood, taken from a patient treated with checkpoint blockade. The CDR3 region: CASSPRQARAGELFF. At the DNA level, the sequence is TGTGCCAGCTCACCAAGGCAGGCAAGGGCCGGGGAGCTGTTTTTT.